This passage covers 12 T cell receptor beta chains from one sample sequenced in a study of blood T cells in healthy people across ages. Primers used in a second PCR of roughly 7 to 11 cycles were a sample-barcoded 5' primer and a J-beta primer mix. A single record per CDR3 protein comes from TCRdb applying MiXCR to the 5' RACE reads. The sample has 650,000 to 800,000 distinct CDR3 sequences, around two fifths seen once. The sample comprised blood. Receptors were obtained from a man in his 60s in good health.

The gene calls are TRBV21-1 and TRBJ1-2. TRBV21-1 is a recognized pseudogene. CDR3 length equals 10 residues. Written as DNA, the CDR3 is TGTGCCAGCATTATTGGCGGCTACACCTTC. Amino acids: CASIIGGYTF.

The rearrangement uses TRBV29-1 and TRBJ1-5; TRBD1 is a possible D gene (5 bases). CDR1 is SQVTM and CDR2 is ANQGSEA in the germline V gene. The CDR3 sequence is 13 residues long. V lost 4 bases and J 6 bases, leaving 13 bases between the germline ends. The CDR3 protein is CSVVGGGGQPQHF. The CDR3, as DNA: TGCAGCGTTGTAGGTGGGGGTGGTCAGCCCCAGCATTTT.

The CDR3 DNA is TGTGCCACCAAGACTGACAGGCCCAATTCACCCCTCCACTTT. Translation: CATKTDRPNSPLHF. J is TRBJ1-6 and V is TRBV15, with a weak D call TRBD1 (6 bases). V was clipped by 7 bases and J by 7 bases, with 14 bases between them. CDR1 is LNHNV and CDR2 is YYDKDF in the germline V gene (reference sequence). The CDR3 runs to 14 residues.

This chain links TRBV29-1 with TRBJ2-7, with TRBD2 identical over 9 bases. This CDR3 spans 14 amino acids. Germline CDR1 reads SQVTM; CDR2 reads ANQGSEA. With 6 bases clipped from V and 0 bases from J, the junction kept 6 bases outside the gene matches. CDR3 nucleotide sequence: TGCAGCGTAGCGGGGGGCCCGTACTCCTACGAGCAGTACTTC. This sequence encodes CSVAGGPYSYEQYF.

The V call is TRBV10-3, the J call TRBJ1-3; 8 nucleotides align to TRBD1. The trim removed 5 bases at V and 1 base at J, leaving 4 bases unmatched. The CDR3 covers 15 residues. Germline V gene data show CDR1 as ENHRY and CDR2 as SYGVKD. CDR3 residues: CAISTNRGSGNTIYF. DNA for the CDR3: TGTGCCATCAGTACAAACAGGGGGTCTGGAAACACCATATATTTT.

The chain uses TRBV10-3 and TRBJ2-5, with a weak D call TRBD1 (6 bases). V was pared by 2 bases and J by 0 bases, with 16 bases between. CDR1 is ENHRY, CDR2 SYGVKD, per germline. There are 17 residues in the CDR3. The CDR3 spells CAISETQGIGHQETQYF. CDR3 sequence (DNA): TGTGCCATCAGTGAGACACAGGGAATCGGACACCAAGAGACCCAGTACTTC.

The rearrangement uses TRBV7-2 and TRBJ2-1, with D unclear. V lost 1 base, J lost 9 bases, and 10 bases lay in between. The CDR3 sequence is 13 residues long. Germline values: CDR1 SGHTA, CDR2 FQGNSA. The CDR3 nucleotides read TGTGCCAGCAGCTTAGATAGAGTGGGTGAGCAGTTCTTC. Its translation is CASSLDRVGEQFF.

In its sample, this clonotype was seen a few times. The rearrangement joins TRBV20-1 to TRBJ2-1; 7 bases fit TRBD2. The CDR3 runs 14 residues. Trimming cost V 0 bases and J 3 bases; bases outside gene matches: 2. Looked up from germline, CDR1 is DFQATT and CDR2 is SNEGSKA (reference sequence). The CDR3 DNA is TGCAGTGCTAGAGACGGGAGGAACTACAATGAGCAGTTCTTC. Translation: CSARDGRNYNEQFF.

V usage is TRBV7-3 and J usage is TRBJ1-6; 9 nucleotides agree with TRBD1. The ends lost 5 bases at V and 9 bases at J; junction bases unmatched: 5. Looked up from germline, CDR1 is SGHTA and CDR2 is FQGTGA. This CDR3 contains 14 residues. For the CDR3, the DNA is TGTGCCAGCAGCATGGGACAGGGTGGTTCACCCCTCCACTTT. It specifies CASSMGQGGSPLHF. The full variable domain, rest sourced from reference TRBV7-3 and TRBJ1-6, is GAGVSQTPSNKVTEKGKYVELRCDPISGHTALYWYRQSLGQGPEFLIYFQGTGAADDSGLPNDRFFAVRPEGSVSTLKIQRTERGDSAVYLCASSMGQGGSPLHFGNGTRLTVT.

This chain joins TRBV27 and TRBJ1-4; 9 nucleotides match TRBD1. The CDR3 is 16 residues long. Germline trimming cut 6 bases from V and 13 bases from J; bases unmatched to any gene: 18. Germline CDR1 is MNHEY and CDR2 is SMNVEV (reference sequence). This CDR3 is CASSSPGQGVPRRLFF. In DNA form, the CDR3 reads TGTGCCAGCAGCTCGCCGGGACAGGGTGTCCCTAGACGACTGTTTTTT.

This chain connects TRBV20-1 to TRBJ1-1; D gene ambiguous. This CDR3 comprises 14 residues. In germline, CDR1 is DFQATT, CDR2 SNEGSKA (reference sequence). The ends were cut back, 6 bases at V and 5 bases at J, with 19 bases in the middle. CDR3 sequence reads: CSAYKDSIRTEAFF. CDR3 DNA: TGCAGTGCATATAAGGACTCGATCAGGACTGAAGCTTTCTTT.

The sample holds a few counts of this clonotype. The CDR3: CAWDREPSYEQYF. CDR3 nucleotide sequence: TGTGCCTGGGACAGGGAGCCATCCTACGAGCAGTACTTC. The chain links TRBV30 to TRBJ2-7; 7 bases are shared with TRBD1. Germline CDR1 is GTSNPN and CDR2 is SVGIG (reference sequence). The junction had 5 bases not matched to a gene; V was cut back by 5 bases and J by 1 base. There are 13 residues in the CDR3.